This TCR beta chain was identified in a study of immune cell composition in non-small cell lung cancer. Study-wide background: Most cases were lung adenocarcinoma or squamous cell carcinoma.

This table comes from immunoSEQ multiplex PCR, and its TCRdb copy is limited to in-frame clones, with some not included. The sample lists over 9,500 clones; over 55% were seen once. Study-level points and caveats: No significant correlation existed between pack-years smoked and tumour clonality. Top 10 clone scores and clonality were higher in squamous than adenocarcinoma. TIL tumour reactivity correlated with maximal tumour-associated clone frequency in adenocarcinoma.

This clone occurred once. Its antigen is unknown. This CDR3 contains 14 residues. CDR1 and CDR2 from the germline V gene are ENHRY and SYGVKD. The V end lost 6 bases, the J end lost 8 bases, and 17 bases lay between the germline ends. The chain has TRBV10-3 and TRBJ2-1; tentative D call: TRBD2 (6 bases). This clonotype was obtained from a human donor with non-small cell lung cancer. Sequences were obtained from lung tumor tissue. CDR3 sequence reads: CAISPTSKVDEQFF. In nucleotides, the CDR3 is TGTGCCATCAGCCCGACTAGTAAGGTCGATGAGCAGTTCTTC.